Included here is one T cell receptor beta chain sequence, with context. Its antigen is not identified. Researchers amplified the TCR beta CDR3 regions from RNA transcripts. A first-round RT-PCR of the TCR CDR3 used the HTBI primer set. MiXCR, applied by TCRdb to the multiplex PCR reads, yields one record per CDR3 protein. The sample gives 500,000 or so distinct CDR3 sequences, roughly 15% of which show up once; 15% to 20% is in the top ten. These data belong to a study of T cells in Graves' hyperthyroidism and ophthalmopathy. Study summary: Peripheral blood was drawn at first diagnosis, prior to all treatment. Overall study findings and caveats: Among clonotypes expanded in thyroid above 0.001, most were also found in blood.

The CDR3 extends over 12 amino acids. Germline CDR1 is DFQATT and CDR2 is SNEGSKA (reference sequence). V shed 0 bases and J shed 2 bases, with 5 bases lying between them. The chain is built from TRBV20-1 and TRBJ2-7; D ambiguous. The sample was blood. The TCR comes from a woman in her late teens or twenties with Graves' ophthalmopathy. CDR3 coding DNA: TGCAGTGCTAGAGACCTAACCTACGAGCAGTACTTC. It is translated as CSARDLTYEQYF.